Following are 20 T cell receptor beta chains from one sample sequenced in a study of cytomegalovirus exposure and HLA in healthy donors. PCR primers comprised 60 Vbeta and 13 Jbeta primers. This table comes from immunoSEQ multiplex PCR, and its TCRdb copy is limited to in-frame clones, with some not included. The sample has some 140,000 clones, around 77% seen once; the top ten hold 2% to 2.5%. Sequenced material: PBMCs. The receptors were gathered from a man aged 25-45 years in good health and CMV-seronegative.

This chain uses TRBV2 with TRBJ2-7, with D possibly TRBD2 on 6 matching bases. The CDR3 totals 13 residues. The V end was cut by 7 bases, the J end by 2 bases, with 12 bases between. Germline V gene lookup returns CDR1 SNHLY and CDR2 FYNNEI. The DNA for the CDR3 is TGTGCCAGCACCCTCCTAGCGACCTACGAGCAGTACTTC. It yields the protein CASTLLATYEQYF.

This chain uses TRBV27 with TRBJ2-7; the D gene is possibly TRBD2 (5 bases). This CDR3 spans 14 amino acids. V gave up 6 bases and J gave up 2 bases, with 14 bases separating them. The germline V gene has CDR1 MNHEY and CDR2 SMNVEV (reference sequence). CDR3 in DNA: TGTGCCAGCAGCCCTACTAGAACCACCTACGAGCAGTACTTC. Translation: CASSPTRTTYEQYF.

The CDR3 DNA reads TGTGCCATCAGGCCGGACAGGGGGCCTGGCTACACCTTC. This gives the protein CAIRPDRGPGYTF. The rearrangement uses TRBV10-3 and TRBJ1-2; 11 positions agree with TRBD1. Germline trimming cut 6 bases from V and 7 bases from J; bases unmatched to any gene: 4. The CDR3 contains 13 residues. Germline CDR1 is ENHRY and CDR2 is SYGVKD.

The V gene is TRBV23-1, the J gene TRBJ1-1, with 9 bases that match TRBD1. TRBV23-1 falls under the ORF class, with uncertain function. The CDR3 covers 19 residues. The V and J ends lost 6 bases and 0 bases, in that order; junction bases with no gene match: 17. For the CDR3, the DNA is TGCGCCAGCAGCCGGACCGGGACAGGGCTGACGCGAATGAACACTGAAGCTTTCTTT. Translating it yields CASSRTGTGLTRMNTEAFF.

This clone appeared a few times. The J gene is TRBJ2-3, the V gene TRBV5-1, with 10 bases fitting TRBD2. The CDR3 length is 19 residues. Trimming at V came to 5 bases and at J to 4 bases, leaving 19 bases not matched to a gene. CDR1 is SGHRS and CDR2 is YFSETQ in the germline V gene. In nucleotides, the CDR3 is TGCGCCAGCAGGGGGCAGACCGGGCCTAGCGGGAGTTTTGCAGATACGCAGTATTTT. Its translation: CASRGQTGPSGSFADTQYF.

This chain links TRBV20-1 with TRBJ2-5, with a possible D match to TRBD1 (5 bases). The V end was cut by 6 bases, the J end by 5 bases, with 10 bases between. Looked up from germline, CDR1 is DFQATT and CDR2 is SNEGSKA (reference sequence). The CDR3 length is 11 residues. As DNA, the CDR3 is TGCAGTGCAGACAGACGGGAGACCCAGTACTTC. Its translation is CSADRRETQYF.

The gene calls are TRBV23-1 and TRBJ2-1, with a possible D match to TRBD2 (5 bases). TRBV23-1 has ORF status, its function being uncertain. This CDR3 comprises 15 residues. Trimming cost V 8 bases and J 0 bases, with 14 bases left between them. This chain's CDR3 is CASQHRERSYNEQFF. The CDR3 DNA reads TGCGCCAGCCAGCACCGGGAACGCTCCTACAATGAGCAGTTCTTC.

This sequence joins TRBV6-1 and TRBJ2-1; the D gene is possibly TRBD2 (8 bases). This CDR3 has 15 residues. Germline-derived CDR1 and CDR2 are MNHNS and SASEGT. The V and J ends lost 6 bases and 6 bases respectively, with 18 bases between them. The CDR3 nucleotides read TGTGCCAGCAGCCTACTAGCGGAGGGGGCCAATGAGCAGTTCTTC. Residues: CASSLLAEGANEQFF.

This sequence joins TRBV19 and TRBJ2-1; the D gene is possibly TRBD2 (6 bases). The V gene's germline CDR1 is LNHDA and CDR2 SQIVND (reference sequence). This CDR3 region has 17 residues. The V gene lost 1 base and the J gene lost 2 bases, with 15 bases spanning the gap. The CDR3, as DNA: TGTGCCAGTAGTATAGCCACCGGGACTCCTACCTACAATGAGCAGTTCTTC. The encoded protein is CASSIATGTPTYNEQFF.

V usage is TRBV5-1 and J usage is TRBJ2-6; D is unresolved. Per germline, CDR1 SGHRS and CDR2 YFSETQ. The germline V and J ends were trimmed by 4 bases and 0 bases, with 8 bases remaining between them. This CDR3 contains 15 residues. CDR3 region: CASSADNSGANVLTF. Here the CDR3 DNA reads TGCGCCAGCAGCGCAGACAACTCTGGGGCCAACGTCCTGACTTTC.

This clone appeared once. V usage is TRBV9 and J usage is TRBJ1-2, with D possibly being TRBD1 (5 bases). V was clipped by 4 bases and J by 7 bases, with 29 bases between them. Germline V gene sequence: CDR1 SGDLS, CDR2 YYNGEE. The CDR3 spans 18 residues. CDR3 residues: CASSSRSGVVGLYGGYTF. The CDR3 DNA reads TGTGCCAGCAGCTCCCGCTCGGGGGTTGTCGGGCTTTATGGTGGCTACACCTTC. Combining the CDR3 with reference TRBV9 and TRBJ1-2 gives the whole variable domain DSGVTQTPKHLITATGQRVTLRCSPRSGDLSVYWYQQSLDQGLQFLIQYYNGEERAKGNILERFSAQQFPDLHSELNLSSLELGDSALYFCASSSRSGVVGLYGGYTFGSGTRLTVV.

This clone has only one observation. The V gene is TRBV15, the J gene TRBJ2-5; D may be TRBD2 (5 bases). The CDR3 is 15 residues long. Germline loops: CDR1 LNHNV, CDR2 YYDKDF (reference sequence). Trimming left V 0 bases short and J 2 bases short, with 10 bases between. The CDR3 protein is CATSRDLAGQETQYF. CDR3 coding DNA: TGTGCCACCAGCAGAGATCTGGCGGGTCAAGAGACCCAGTACTTC.

The V gene is TRBV5-1, the J gene TRBJ1-1, with a tentative D call TRBD1 (6 bases). With 1 base removed from V and 1 base from J, the gap between germline ends came to 11 bases. The germline gives CDR1 SGHRS, CDR2 YFSETQ. CDR3 length: 15 amino acids. The CDR3 DNA is TGCGCCAGCAGCTTGCAGGGGCCGCCGAACACTGAAGCTTTCTTT. Residues: CASSLQGPPNTEAFF. The entire variable domain, with the rest obtained from reference TRBV5-1 and TRBJ1-1, is as follows: KAGVTQTPRYLIKTRGQQVTLSCSPISGHRSVSWYQQTPGQGLQFLFEYFSETQRNKGNFPGRFSGRQFSNSRSEMNVSTLELGDSALYLCASSLQGPPNTEAFFGQGTRLTVV.

This clone was found once. The chain uses TRBV2 and TRBJ2-7, with a weak D call TRBD2 (5 bases). This CDR3 has 14 amino acids. V was pared by 2 bases and J by 0 bases, with 8 bases between. In germline, CDR1 is SNHLY, CDR2 FYNNEI. The CDR3 protein is CASSESSGSYEQYF. The CDR3, as DNA: TGTGCCAGCAGTGAATCCAGCGGCTCCTACGAGCAGTACTTC.

The CDR3 coding sequence is TGTGCCAGCAGCTTACTAGCGGGAGGGGACGGGGAGCTGTTTTTT. Its protein product is CASSLLAGGDGELFF. The chain employs TRBV7-2 and TRBJ2-2; 12 nucleotides agree with TRBD2. The germline V gene encodes CDR1 SGHTA and CDR2 FQGNSA. V was clipped by 2 bases and J by 7 bases; unmatched bases: 2. The length of the CDR3 is 15 residues.

The gene calls are TRBV6-5 and TRBJ1-3, with TRBD1 identical over 8 bases. With V trimmed by 0 bases and J by 8 bases, 6 bases remained unmatched. Germline values: CDR1 MNHEY, CDR2 SVGAGI. The CDR3 sequence is 15 residues long. This CDR3 is CASSYSITGGYTIYF. The CDR3 bases are TGTGCCAGCAGTTACTCGATCACAGGGGGGTACACCATATATTTT.

This chain connects TRBV6-1 to TRBJ2-1, with D tentatively TRBD2 (6 bases). The length of the CDR3 is 15 residues. Germline V gene sequence: CDR1 MNHNS, CDR2 SASEGT. V lost 5 bases to trimming and J lost 4 bases, with 15 bases between them. CDR3 region: CASSSVRDEYNEQFF. CDR3 in DNA: TGTGCCAGCAGTTCGGTGCGGGACGAGTACAATGAGCAGTTCTTC.

The rearrangement joins TRBV9 to TRBJ2-5; 11 nucleotides align to TRBD1. The CDR3 length is 15 residues. With 5 bases clipped from V and 5 bases from J, the junction kept 8 bases outside the gene matches. Germline CDR1 reads SGDLS; CDR2 reads YYNGEE. The CDR3 DNA reads as TGTGCCAGCAGTGGGGGGACAGGGGGTGTGGAGACCCAGTACTTC. Protein sequence: CASSGGTGGVETQYF.

The table lists this clone with a count of one. The CDR3 DNA reads as TGCAGCGTTGAGGGAATTGCCGGGACACGGTCCTACGAGCAGTACTTC. Translating gives CSVEGIAGTRSYEQYF. V usage is TRBV29-1 and J usage is TRBJ2-7; D is possibly TRBD1 (6 bases). The V gene's germline CDR1 is SQVTM and CDR2 ANQGSEA. Trimming cost V 3 bases and J 1 base, with 19 bases left between them. CDR3 length equals 16 residues.

This clone was recorded a few times. The chain recombines TRBV2 with TRBJ2-7; TRBD1 matches 8 bases. The CDR3 loop spans 14 amino acids. The junction had 7 bases not matched to a gene; V was cut back by 5 bases and J by 4 bases. Germline V gives CDR1 SNHLY, CDR2 FYNNEI. The CDR3 reads CASSNLDRVYEQYF. DNA of the CDR3: TGTGCCAGCAGTAACCTGGACAGGGTGTACGAGCAGTACTTC.